This is a list of T cell receptor beta chains from one sample in a study of blood T cell repertoires in COVID-19. Sequencing used immunoSEQ multiplex PCR; TCRdb keeps in-frame clones, though not all of them. The sample lists tens of thousands of clones, roughly 80% occurring once. Sequencing was performed on peripheral blood. These receptors were taken from a human donor in a cohort sampled during active COVID-19. CDR3s include the opening cysteine and the closing phenylalanine or tryptophan. D genes are given only for firm matches. Expanded clones get a size class; other rows say once, few or many, or leave the size out.

TRBJ2-1	TRBV5-1	few	.	CASSLEARGVNEQFF	TGCGCCAGCAGCTTGGAGGCCAGGGGCGTCAATGAGCAGTTCTTC
TRBJ2-3	TRBV7-2	.	.	CASSLRRGRRGDTQYF	TGTGCCAGCAGCTTAAGGAGGGGCCGGCGGGGAGATACGCAGTATTTT
TRBJ2-5	TRBV5-1	.	.	CASSLGRYQETQYF	TGCGCCAGCAGCTTGGGGCGGTACCAAGAGACCCAGTACTTC
TRBJ2-5	TRBV4-1	.	.	CASSQGHRETQYF	TGCGCCAGCAGCCAGGGTCACAGGGAGACCCAGTACTTC
TRBJ2-1	TRBV19	.	.	CASSPQTYRPFF	TGTGCCAGTAGTCCGCAGACCTACAGACCGTTCTTC
TRBJ2-2	TRBV5-6	.	.	CASSLGGHDTGELFF	TGTGCCAGCAGCTTGGGGGGCCACGACACCGGGGAGCTGTTTTTT
TRBJ2-5	TRBV4-1	.	TRBD2	CASSRTSGGETQYF	TGCGCCAGCAGCAGGACTAGCGGGGGAGAGACCCAGTACTTC
TRBJ1-5	TRBV7-8	.	TRBD1	CASSLAQGVGQPQHF	TGTGCCAGCAGCTTAGCCCAGGGGGTAGGTCAGCCCCAGCATTTT
TRBJ2-2	TRBV19	.	TRBD1	CASSISGQGRGRELFF	TGTGCCAGTAGTATATCGGGACAGGGACGTGGGAGGGAGCTGTTTTTT
TRBJ1-2	TRBV4-1	.	TRBD1	CASSPGGGHYGYTF	TGCGCCAGCAGCCCAGGGGGCGGACACTATGGCTACACCTTC
TRBJ1-5	TRBV19	.	TRBD1	CASSTGQGPQPQHF	TGTGCCAGTAGTACGGGACAGGGCCCTCAGCCCCAGCATTTT
TRBJ2-3	TRBV13	.	.	CASSPLSTDTQYF	TGTGCCAGCAGCCCCCTTAGCACAGATACGCAGTATTTT
TRBJ1-2	TRBV6-5	.	.	CASNTKQGRRGYTF	TGTGCCAGCAATACGAAACAGGGAAGACGTGGCTACACCTTC
TRBJ2-5	TRBV4-1	.	.	CASSQDGTREETQYF	TGCGCCAGCAGCCAAGATGGAACCAGGGAAGAGACCCAGTACTTC
TRBJ1-2	TRBV10-3	few	.	CAISDNSYGYTF	TGTGCCATCAGTGATAACAGCTATGGCTACACCTTC
TRBJ1-6	TRBV2	.	.	CASSQGTSPPLHF	TGTGCCAGCAGCCAGGGGACGAGCCCACCCCTCCACTTT
TRBJ2-1	TRBV5-1	.	.	CASSFHGTRDNEQFF	TGCGCCAGCAGCTTTCACGGGACACGCGACAATGAGCAGTTCTTC
TRBJ2-7	TRBV3-1/TRBV3-2	many	TRBD2	CASSQGLAGGSYEQYF	TGTGCCAGCAGCCAAGGGCTAGCGGGGGGCTCCTACGAGCAGTACTTC
TRBJ1-1	TRBV6-5	.	TRBD1	CASSYTQGAKAFF	TGTGCCAGCAGTTACACCCAGGGGGCGAAAGCTTTCTTT
TRBJ1-5	TRBV10-3	.	.	CATLPQGGSNQPQHF	TGTGCCACACTCCCACAGGGAGGGAGCAATCAGCCCCAGCATTTT
TRBJ2-7	TRBV11-3	.	TRBD2	CASSLPGGQDEQYF	TGTGCCAGCAGCTTACCGGGGGGGCAGGACGAGCAGTACTTC
TRBJ2-3	TRBV4-2	.	TRBD2	CASSQETSGGLDTQYF	TGTGCCAGCAGCCAAGAAACTAGCGGGGGGCTGGATACGCAGTATTTT
TRBJ1-6	TRBV5-1	.	.	CASSLDSPRNSPLHF	TGCGCCAGCAGCTTGGATTCACCCAGAAATTCACCCCTCCACTTT
TRBJ2-2	TRBV6-1	.	TRBD2	CASSEVTSGGGELFF	TGTGCCAGCAGTGAAGTGACTAGCGGTGGCGGGGAGCTGTTTTTT
TRBJ2-7	TRBV12-5	.	.	CASGLGGFYEQYF	TGTGCTAGTGGTCTAGGAGGGTTCTACGAGCAGTACTTC
TRBJ1-5	TRBV29-1	.	.	CSVAVPIQGKRTNQPQHF	TGCAGCGTTGCGGTGCCCATACAGGGCAAGAGGACCAATCAGCCCCAGCATTTT
TRBJ2-3	TRBV29-1	.	.	CSVMNIRLPTQYF	TGCAGCGTGATGAATATTAGACTCCCTACGCAGTATTTT
TRBJ2-3	TRBV7-9	.	TRBD2	CASSLTSGGTDTQYF	TGTGCCAGCAGCTTAACTAGCGGGGGCACAGATACGCAGTATTTT
TRBJ1-5	TRBV7-5	once	.	CARSHRQGADNDSNQPQHF	TGTGCCAGAAGCCATAGACAGGGGGCGGATAATGATAGCAATCAGCCCCAGCATTTT
TRBJ2-2	TRBV28	.	TRBD2	CASSLASGGAGELFF	TGTGCCAGCAGTTTGGCTAGCGGGGGGGCTGGGGAGCTGTTTTTT
TRBJ2-7	TRBV9	.	.	CASSVGVGHYEQYF	TGTGCCAGCAGCGTAGGGGTGGGACACTACGAGCAGTACTTC
TRBJ2-3	TRBV10-3	.	TRBD1	CAISPGQITDTQYF	TGTGCCATCAGTCCGGGACAGATCACAGATACGCAGTATTTT
TRBJ1-2	TRBV3-1/TRBV3-2	.	TRBD1	CASSQQGATNYGYTF	TGTGCCAGCAGCCAGCAGGGGGCGACTAACTATGGCTACACCTTC
TRBJ2-2	TRBV7-2	.	TRBD1	CASSQYGTGNTGELFF	TGTGCCAGCAGCCAGTACGGGACAGGGAACACCGGGGAGCTGTTTTTT
TRBJ2-3	TRBV2	many	.	CASGQQGHTQYF	TGTGCCAGTGGCCAACAGGGACATACGCAGTATTTT
TRBJ2-1	TRBV6-1	once	TRBD2	CASSEPGLAGGHEQFF	TGTGCCAGCAGTGAACCGGGACTAGCGGGGGGGCATGAGCAGTTCTTC
TRBJ2-5	TRBV19	few	TRBD1	CASSPTPGGETQYF	TGTGCCAGTAGCCCAACTCCAGGGGGAGAGACCCAGTACTTC
TRBJ1-1	TRBV18	.	TRBD1	CASSQGGNTEAFF	TGTGCCAGCTCCCAGGGGGGGAACACTGAAGCTTTCTTT
TRBJ2-7	TRBV6-2/TRBV6-3	.	TRBD1	CASSINQQGVQYF	TGTGCCAGCAGTATTAACCAACAGGGGGTGCAGTACTTC